These 20 T cell receptor beta chains share one sample of origin, sequenced in a study of T cell repertoires in aging, cancer and after chemotherapy. A mixed TRB-A/B primer pool amplified rearranged TRB by multiplex touch-down PCR. MiXCR was run by TCRdb on the multiplex PCR reads, yielding one entry per CDR3 protein. Found here are about 9,800 distinct CDR3 sequences, roughly two fifths of them singletons; the top ten hold 8% to 10%. Peripheral blood genomic DNA, not sorted cells or RNA, was the template. Sequenced material: blood. These receptor sequences come from a human donor in good health.

The rearrangement links TRBV5-6 to TRBJ2-1; TRBD1 matches 12 bases. Trimming at V came to 6 bases and at J to 10 bases, leaving 14 bases not matched to a gene. Germline V gene lookup returns CDR1 SGHDT and CDR2 YYEEEE. The CDR3 loop spans 16 amino acids. The CDR3 loop is CASTITSGTGGREQFF. The CDR3 DNA is TGTGCCAGCACCATTACGTCCGGGACAGGGGGCCGGGAGCAGTTCTTC. Using reference TRBV5-6 and TRBJ2-1 for the parts outside the CDR3, the full variable domain is DAGVTQSPTHLIKTRGQQVTLRCSPKSGHDTVSWYQQALGQGPQFIFQYYEEEERQRGNFPDRFSGHQFPNYSSELNVNALLLGDSALYLCASTITSGTGGREQFFGPGTRLTVL.

V gene TRBV5-1 combines with J gene TRBJ2-3; TRBD2 matches 10 bases. Germline CDR1 SGHRS, CDR2 YFSETQ. J lost 0 bases, V lost 0 bases, and 4 bases had no gene match. This CDR3 is built from 17 residues. The CDR3 reads CASSLGGLATSTDTQYF. The CDR3 DNA is TGCGCCAGCAGCTTGGGGGGACTAGCGACTAGCACAGATACGCAGTATTTT. Full variable domain (missing parts from reference TRBV5-1 and TRBJ2-3): KAGVTQTPRYLIKTRGQQVTLSCSPISGHRSVSWYQQTPGQGLQFLFEYFSETQRNKGNFPGRFSGRQFSNSRSEMNVSTLELGDSALYLCASSLGGLATSTDTQYFGPGTRLTVL.

The rearrangement links TRBV29-1 to TRBJ1-2; D gene unclear. Trimming took off 2 bases at V and 5 bases at J, with 15 bases between the two ends. CDR1 is SQVTM, CDR2 ANQGSEA, per germline. CDR3 length equals 14 residues. The chain's CDR3 is CSVEMLPGFYGYTF. CDR3 nucleotides: TGCAGCGTTGAAATGTTACCCGGGTTTTATGGCTACACCTTC.

V and J are TRBV6-1 and TRBJ1-3; D is uncertain. V was pared by 0 bases and J by 4 bases, with 4 bases between. CDR3 length equals 13 residues. The V gene's germline CDR1 is MNHNS and CDR2 SASEGT. The CDR3 spells CASSEAGGNTIYF. DNA for the CDR3: TGTGCCAGCAGTGAAGCGGGCGGAAACACCATATATTTT.

CDR3 sequence: CASSGQSGGKAQPQHF. CDR3 DNA sequence: TGTGCCAGCAGTGGCCAGTCAGGGGGGAAGGCTCAGCCCCAGCATTTT. The chain is built from TRBV6-1 and TRBJ1-5, with 7 bases matching TRBD1. CDR3 size: 16 residues. The germline gives CDR1 MNHNS, CDR2 SASEGT. Trimming took 4 bases from V and 6 from J; bases not matched to a gene: 12.

With respect to this clonotype: With a much larger clone just one base away, this may be a read error. The J gene is TRBJ1-2, the V gene TRBV29-1; the D gene is possibly TRBD1 (5 bases). V gave up 3 bases and J gave up 5 bases, with 16 bases separating them. CDR3 length: 14 residues. Germline-derived CDR1 and CDR2 are SQVTM and ANQGSEA. The CDR3 sequence: CSVDRREGQYGYTF. As DNA, the CDR3 is TGCAGCGTTGATAGGAGGGAGGGGCAATATGGCTACACCTTC.

With regard to this clonotype: A much larger clone sits a single nucleotide away, making a read error possible. The chain carries TRBV29-1 and TRBJ2-5, with 10 positions matching TRBD2. The junction had 11 bases not matched to a gene; V was cut back by 1 base and J by 9 bases. From germline, CDR1 is SQVTM and CDR2 ANQGSEA. The CDR3 length is 15 residues. The CDR3 region has the DNA TGCAGCGTTGAAGTTGGGACTAGCGAGGGGGGGGCCCAGTACTTC. Its protein product is CSVEVGTSEGGAQYF.

The chain links TRBV19 to TRBJ1-5; perhaps TRBD1 as D (5 bases). The CDR3 is 17 residues long. Trimming cost V 0 bases and J 6 bases, with 18 bases left between them. Germline loops: CDR1 LNHDA, CDR2 SQIVND (reference sequence). CDR3 sequence reads: CASSIDLLGAPTQPQHF. The CDR3 DNA sequence: TGTGCCAGTAGTATAGATCTATTAGGGGCCCCTACTCAGCCCCAGCATTTT.

The CDR3 reads CASSLGLANEQFF. In DNA form, the CDR3 reads TGTGCCAGCAGCCTCGGACTAGCAAATGAGCAGTTCTTC. The chain recombines TRBV6-1 with TRBJ2-1; 8 nucleotides match TRBD2. CDR3 size: 13 residues. CDR1 and CDR2 from the germline V gene are MNHNS and SASEGT. V shed 6 bases and J 7 bases; nucleotides not matched to a gene: 5.

This clonotype was seen a single time. DNA for the CDR3: TGTGCCAGCAGCCCCGGGACAGGATCCTACGAGCAGTACTTC. Amino acids: CASSPGTGSYEQYF. The chain is built from TRBV7-9 and TRBJ2-7, with TRBD1 matching 8 bases. This CDR3 contains 14 residues. Germline V gene lookup returns CDR1 SEHNR and CDR2 FQNEAQ (reference sequence). Unmatched junction bases numbered 4, after V lost 5 bases and J lost 1 base. The full variable domain, its missing parts supplied by reference TRBV7-9 and TRBJ2-7, is DTGVSQNPRHKITKRGQNVTFRCDPISEHNRLYWYRQTLGQGPEFLTYFQNEAQLEKSRLLSDRFSAERPKGSFSTLEIQRTEQGDSAMYLCASSPGTGSYEQYFGPGTRLTVT.

This clonotype was seen only a few times. The chain has TRBV27 and TRBJ2-1; D perhaps matches TRBD2 (5 bases). Trimming pared 5 bases from V and 7 bases from J, leaving 18 bases between. Germline CDR1 reads MNHEY; CDR2 reads SMNVEV (reference sequence). CDR3 length: 15 residues. The CDR3 reads CASSTLGRLRNEQFF. Here the CDR3 DNA reads TGTGCCAGCAGTACATTGGGAAGACTACGGAATGAGCAGTTCTTC.

This clonotype was seen more than once but under ten times. V gene TRBV19 combines with J gene TRBJ2-7, with D hard to call. Deletions cut 10 bases from V and 4 bases from J, with 17 bases between. The CDR3 sequence is 13 residues long. Germline V CDR1 and CDR2: LNHDA, SQIVND (reference sequence). CDR3 sequence: CATPLRAWYEQYF. CDR3 in DNA: TGTGCCACACCCCTACGGGCTTGGTACGAGCAGTACTTC.

By frequency in the sample, this clonotype is medium-sized (0.01 to 0.1%). The chain links TRBV19 to TRBJ1-6; D is undetermined. Germline values: CDR1 LNHDA, CDR2 SQIVND (reference sequence). CDR3 length: 9 amino acids. V was shortened by 11 bases and J by 15 bases, with 11 bases between the two germline ends. CDR3 sequence: CALRVRLHF. CDR3 coding DNA: TGTGCCTTGAGGGTACGCCTCCACTTT.

V usage is TRBV6-1 and J usage is TRBJ2-3; TRBD2 matches 7 bases. J gave up 4 bases and V 2 bases, and 12 bases lay outside the gene matches. The CDR3 sequence is 17 residues long. Germline V lookup: CDR1 MNHNS, CDR2 SASEGT. The DNA for the CDR3 is TGTGCCAGCAGTGAATTAGGGCCTAGCGGAAAGGCAGATACGCAGTATTTT. The encoded protein is CASSELGPSGKADTQYF.

This clonotype has just a few counts. The V gene is TRBV6-1, the J gene TRBJ2-3; TRBD1 or TRBD2 may be the D gene (5 bases each). In germline, CDR1 is MNHNS, CDR2 SASEGT. The CDR3 covers 17 residues. V was pared by 3 bases and J by 0 bases, with 16 bases between. The CDR3 loop is CASSEGRGWTSTDTQYF. In DNA, the CDR3 is TGTGCCAGCAGTGAGGGCCGGGGCTGGACTAGCACAGATACGCAGTATTTT.

This clonotype was detected a few times. The chain joins TRBV6-1 to TRBJ2-2, with no clear D. This CDR3 region has 15 residues. From germline, CDR1 is MNHNS and CDR2 SASEGT. V lost 2 bases and J 3 bases, leaving 10 bases between the germline ends. CDR3 in amino acids: CASSELALYTGELFF. CDR3 bases: TGTGCCAGCAGTGAACTGGCTCTTTACACCGGGGAGCTGTTTTTT.

This sequence joins TRBV6-1 and TRBJ1-1; no clear D gene. The germline V and J ends were trimmed by 2 bases and 3 bases, with 13 bases remaining between them. Looked up from germline, CDR1 is MNHNS and CDR2 is SASEGT. The CDR3 has 15 residues. CDR3 nucleotides: TGTGCCAGCAGTGAATGGCCGGGGTTGGACACTGAAGCTTTCTTT. This sequence encodes CASSEWPGLDTEAFF.

This clonotype appeared a few times. J is TRBJ2-2 and V is TRBV5-6; 7 bases align to TRBD2. CDR3 length equals 18 residues. Germline V gives CDR1 SGHDT, CDR2 YYEEEE. Trimming at V came to 5 bases and at J to 8 bases, leaving 21 bases not matched to a gene. The DNA for the CDR3 is TGTGCCAGCAGTCCTAACCCGGGGAGGGCCGGGGTTGAAGGGGAGCTGTTTTTT. The encoded protein is CASSPNPGRAGVEGELFF. The variable domain in full, with the rest retrieved from reference TRBV5-6 and TRBJ2-2, is DAGVTQSPTHLIKTRGQQVTLRCSPKSGHDTVSWYQQALGQGPQFIFQYYEEEERQRGNFPDRFSGHQFPNYSSELNVNALLLGDSALYLCASSPNPGRAGVEGELFFGEGSRLTVL.

This clonotype was counted between two and nine times. The chain links TRBV6-5 to TRBJ2-5; D is perhaps TRBD2 (5 bases). CDR3 size: 14 residues. V dropped 5 bases and J dropped 8 bases, with 18 bases sitting between them. The germline V gene has CDR1 MNHEY and CDR2 SVGAGI. The CDR3 sequence is CASSGGPYKRTQYF. CDR3 DNA sequence: TGTGCCAGCAGTGGAGGACCCTACAAGAGAACCCAGTACTTC.

The chain joins TRBV6-4 to TRBJ2-6, with 8 bases aligning to TRBD1. There are 17 residues in the CDR3. V trimming: 0 bases; J trimming: 4 bases; junction bases outside the gene matches: 5. Germline V gene sequence: CDR1 MRHNA, CDR2 SNTAGT. The CDR3 DNA follows: TGTGCCAGCAGTGACTCCGCAGGGGGCGGAGGGGCCAACGTCCTGACTTTC. It specifies CASSDSAGGGGANVLTF.